This T cell receptor beta chain was captured in a study of Ad26.COV2.S vaccination and SARS-CoV-2 variants. A remark on this clone: What it binds is not known.

The data were produced by immunoSEQ multiplex PCR, yet TCRdb's version contains in-frame clones alone and is incomplete. The top ten hold approximately 1.5% of the sample, which has fewer than 800,000 clones, approximately 88% seen once. As for treatment: some 20 received Ad26.COV2.S at low or high dose, single or two shots; 5 received placebo; per-sample allocation not given. Collection of the samples took place on day 63 after the first injection of vaccine or placebo. An adult aged 18-55 years in Boston served as the donor. Vaccination used an Ad26 vector expressing Wuhan-strain SARS-CoV-2 spike. The study's findings and limits: A substantial breadth of spike-specific CD8+ and CD4+ T cell responses after vaccination has been reported. Non-spike TCR breadth showed similarity between vaccine and placebo recipients.

CDR3 length equals 13 residues. V was clipped by 2 bases and J by 0 bases, with 7 bases between them. Germline V lookup: CDR1 GTSNPN, CDR2 SVGIG (reference sequence). The clonotype was recovered from a person aged 18-60 years who received the Ad26.COV2.S COVID-19 vaccine or a placebo. The sample in question was peripheral blood, obtained in a trial of Ad26.COV2.S vaccine versus placebo. V and J are TRBV30 and TRBJ1-1; D ambiguous. The CDR3 reads CAWSSQLNTEAFF. CDR3 in DNA: TGTGCCTGGAGTTCACAGCTGAACACTGAAGCTTTCTTT.